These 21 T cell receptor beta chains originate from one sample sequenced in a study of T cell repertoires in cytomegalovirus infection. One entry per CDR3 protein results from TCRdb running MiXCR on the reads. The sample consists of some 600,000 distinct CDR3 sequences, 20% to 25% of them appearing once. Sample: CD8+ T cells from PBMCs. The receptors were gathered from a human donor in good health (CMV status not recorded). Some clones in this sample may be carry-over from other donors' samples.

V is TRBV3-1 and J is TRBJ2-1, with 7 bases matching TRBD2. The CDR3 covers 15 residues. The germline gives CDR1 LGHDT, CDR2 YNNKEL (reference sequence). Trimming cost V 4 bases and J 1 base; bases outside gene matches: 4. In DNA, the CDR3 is TGTGCCAGCAGCCTCCAAGCGGGGTCCTACAATGAGCAGTTCTTC. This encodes CASSLQAGSYNEQFF.

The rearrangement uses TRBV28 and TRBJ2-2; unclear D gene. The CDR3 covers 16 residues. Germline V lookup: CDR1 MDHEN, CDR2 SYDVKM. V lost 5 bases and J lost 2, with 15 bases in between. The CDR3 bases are TGTGCCAGCAGTCCTATCCTAGGACCTAACACCGGGGAGCTGTTTTTT. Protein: CASSPILGPNTGELFF.

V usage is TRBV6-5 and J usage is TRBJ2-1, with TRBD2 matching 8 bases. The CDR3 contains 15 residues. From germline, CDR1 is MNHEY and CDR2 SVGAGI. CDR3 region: CPPGRGAPSYNEQFF. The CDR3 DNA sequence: TGTCCCCCGGGGCGGGGGGCCCCCTCCTACAATGAGCAGTTCTTC.

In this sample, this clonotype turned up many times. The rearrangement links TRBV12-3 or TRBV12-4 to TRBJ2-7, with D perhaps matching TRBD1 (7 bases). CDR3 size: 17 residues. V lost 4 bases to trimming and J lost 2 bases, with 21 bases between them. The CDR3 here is CASSSNYRGTAAYEQYF. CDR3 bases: TGTGCCAGCAGTTCCAATTACCGGGGGACAGCCGCCTACGAGCAGTACTTC.

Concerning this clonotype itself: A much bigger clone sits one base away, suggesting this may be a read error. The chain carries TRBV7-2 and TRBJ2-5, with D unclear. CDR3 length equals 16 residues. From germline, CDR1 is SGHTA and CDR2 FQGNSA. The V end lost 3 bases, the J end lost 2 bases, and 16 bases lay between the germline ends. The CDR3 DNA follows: TGTGCCAGCAGCTTGGGTTTGTGGATAAAACAAGAGACCCAGTACTTC. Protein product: CASSLGLWIKQETQYF.

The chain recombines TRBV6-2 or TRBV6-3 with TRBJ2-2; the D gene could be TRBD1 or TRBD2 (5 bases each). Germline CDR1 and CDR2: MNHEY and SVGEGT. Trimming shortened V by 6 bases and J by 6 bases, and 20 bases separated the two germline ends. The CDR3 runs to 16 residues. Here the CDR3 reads CASRLGPKKGPGELFF. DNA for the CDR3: TGTGCCAGCAGGCTGGGACCCAAAAAAGGGCCCGGGGAGCTGTTTTTT.

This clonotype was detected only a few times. This chain's CDR3 is CAWGVQETQYF. The CDR3 DNA is TGTGCCTGGGGGGTTCAAGAGACCCAGTACTTC. The V gene is TRBV7-9, the J gene TRBJ2-5; D possibly corresponds to TRBD2 (6 bases). V lost 11 bases, J lost 2 bases, and 9 bases lay in between. CDR3 length: 11 residues. The germline V gene has CDR1 SEHNR and CDR2 FQNEAQ (reference sequence).

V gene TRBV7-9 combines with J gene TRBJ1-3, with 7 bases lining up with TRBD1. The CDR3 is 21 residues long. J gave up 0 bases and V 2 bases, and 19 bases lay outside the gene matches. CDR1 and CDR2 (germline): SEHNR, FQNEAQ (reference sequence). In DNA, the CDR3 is TGTGCCAGCAGCTTAATCTTTCGGTCGGACGGACAGGCCAACTCTGGAAACACCATATATTTT. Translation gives CASSLIFRSDGQANSGNTIYF.

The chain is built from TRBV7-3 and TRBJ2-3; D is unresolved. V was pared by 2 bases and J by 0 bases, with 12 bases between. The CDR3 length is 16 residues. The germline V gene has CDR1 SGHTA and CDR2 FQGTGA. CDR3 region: CASSLEVFASTDTQYF. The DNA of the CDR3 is TGTGCCAGCAGCTTAGAGGTCTTCGCTAGCACAGATACGCAGTATTTT. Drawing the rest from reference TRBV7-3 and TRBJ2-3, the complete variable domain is GAGVSQTPSNKVTEKGKYVELRCDPISGHTALYWYRQSLGQGPEFLIYFQGTGAADDSGLPNDRFFAVRPEGSVSTLKIQRTERGDSAVYLCASSLEVFASTDTQYFGPGTRLTVL.

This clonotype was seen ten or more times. The CDR3 region has the DNA TGTGCCAGCAGCGCCAGACAGGGGGCGCACTTAGAGACCCAGTACTTC. Translated, it gives CASSARQGAHLETQYF. This rearrangement joins TRBV7-9 to TRBJ2-5; 10 nucleotides agree with TRBD1. Germline trimming cut 5 bases from V and 4 bases from J; bases unmatched to any gene: 10. CDR1 SEHNR and CDR2 FQNEAQ come from the germline V gene (reference sequence). The CDR3 runs to 16 residues.

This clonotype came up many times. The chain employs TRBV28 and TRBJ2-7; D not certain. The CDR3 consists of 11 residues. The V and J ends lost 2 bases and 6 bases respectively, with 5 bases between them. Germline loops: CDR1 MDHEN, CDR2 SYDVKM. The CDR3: CASSLGREQYV. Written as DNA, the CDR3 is TGTGCCAGCAGTTTAGGTCGCGAGCAGTACGTC.

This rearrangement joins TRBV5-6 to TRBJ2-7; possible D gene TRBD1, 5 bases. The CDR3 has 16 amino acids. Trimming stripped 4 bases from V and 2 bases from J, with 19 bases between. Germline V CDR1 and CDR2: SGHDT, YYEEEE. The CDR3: CASSQGDSIIPYEQYV. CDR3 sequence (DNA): TGTGCCAGCAGCCAAGGGGATAGTATCATCCCCTACGAGCAGTACGTC.

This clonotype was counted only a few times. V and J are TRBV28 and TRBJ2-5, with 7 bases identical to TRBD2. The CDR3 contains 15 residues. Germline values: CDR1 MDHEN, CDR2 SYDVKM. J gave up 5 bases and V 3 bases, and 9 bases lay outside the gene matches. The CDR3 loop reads CASSFIAGRIETQYF. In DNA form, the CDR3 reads TGTGCCAGCAGTTTTATAGCGGGTAGAATCGAGACCCAGTACTTC.

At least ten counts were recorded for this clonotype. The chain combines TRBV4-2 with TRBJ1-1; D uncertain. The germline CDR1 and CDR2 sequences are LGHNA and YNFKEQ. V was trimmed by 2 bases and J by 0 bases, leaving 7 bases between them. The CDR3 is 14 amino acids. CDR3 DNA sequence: TGTGCCAGCAGCCAACGGGTGATGAACACTGAAGCTTTCTTT. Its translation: CASSQRVMNTEAFF.

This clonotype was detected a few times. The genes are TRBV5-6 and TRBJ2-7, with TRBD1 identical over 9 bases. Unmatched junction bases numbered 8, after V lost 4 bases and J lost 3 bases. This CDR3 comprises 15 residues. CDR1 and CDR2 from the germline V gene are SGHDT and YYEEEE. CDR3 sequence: CASSPLGTGIYEQYF. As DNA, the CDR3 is TGTGCCAGCAGCCCGCTCGGGACAGGGATCTACGAGCAGTACTTC.

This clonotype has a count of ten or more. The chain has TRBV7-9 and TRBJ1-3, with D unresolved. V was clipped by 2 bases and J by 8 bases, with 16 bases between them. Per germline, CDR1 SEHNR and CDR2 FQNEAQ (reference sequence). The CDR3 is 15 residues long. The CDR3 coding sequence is TGTGCCAGCAGCTTATTGGACGCGACCCTGGACACCATATATTTT. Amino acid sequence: CASSLLDATLDTIYF.

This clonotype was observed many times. CDR3 protein: CASSWDRSTDTQYF. The DNA of the CDR3 is TGTGCCAGCAGCTGGGACAGAAGCACAGATACGCAGTATTTT. The chain combines TRBV28 with TRBJ2-3; 7 bases are shared with TRBD1. The germline V gene encodes CDR1 MDHEN and CDR2 SYDVKM. J was trimmed by 0 bases and V by 6 bases; bases with no gene match: 3. This CDR3 contains 14 residues.

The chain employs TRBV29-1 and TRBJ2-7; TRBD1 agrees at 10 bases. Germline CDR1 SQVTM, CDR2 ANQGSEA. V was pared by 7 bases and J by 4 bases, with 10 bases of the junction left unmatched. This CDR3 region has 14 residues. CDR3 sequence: CSEGADRGQYEQYF. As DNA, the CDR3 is TGCAGCGAGGGAGCTGACAGGGGGCAGTACGAGCAGTACTTC.

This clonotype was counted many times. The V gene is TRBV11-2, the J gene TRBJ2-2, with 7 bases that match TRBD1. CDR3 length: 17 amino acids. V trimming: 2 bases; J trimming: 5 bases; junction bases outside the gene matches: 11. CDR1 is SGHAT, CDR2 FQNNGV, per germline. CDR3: CASSLRVDRVKTGELFF. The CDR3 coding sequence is TGTGCCAGCAGCTTACGTGTCGACAGGGTAAAGACCGGGGAGCTGTTTTTT.

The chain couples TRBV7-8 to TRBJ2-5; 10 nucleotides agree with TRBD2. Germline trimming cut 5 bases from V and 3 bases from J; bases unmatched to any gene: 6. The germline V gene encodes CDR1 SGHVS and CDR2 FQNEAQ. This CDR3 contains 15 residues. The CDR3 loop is CASSALAGVKETQYF. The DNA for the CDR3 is TGTGCCAGCAGCGCGCTAGCGGGGGTAAAAGAGACCCAGTACTTC.

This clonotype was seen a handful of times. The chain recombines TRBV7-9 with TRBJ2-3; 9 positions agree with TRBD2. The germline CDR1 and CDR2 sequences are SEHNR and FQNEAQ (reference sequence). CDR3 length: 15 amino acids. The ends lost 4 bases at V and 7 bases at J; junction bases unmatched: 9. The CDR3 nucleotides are TGTGCCAGCAGCTCCCCGACTAGCGGCGGGAATACGCAGTATTTT. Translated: CASSSPTSGGNTQYF. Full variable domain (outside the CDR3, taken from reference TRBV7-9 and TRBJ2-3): DTGVSQNPRHKITKRGQNVTFRCDPISEHNRLYWYRQTLGQGPEFLTYFQNEAQLEKSRLLSDRFSAERPKGSFSTLEIQRTEQGDSAMYLCASSSPTSGGNTQYFGPGTRLTVL.